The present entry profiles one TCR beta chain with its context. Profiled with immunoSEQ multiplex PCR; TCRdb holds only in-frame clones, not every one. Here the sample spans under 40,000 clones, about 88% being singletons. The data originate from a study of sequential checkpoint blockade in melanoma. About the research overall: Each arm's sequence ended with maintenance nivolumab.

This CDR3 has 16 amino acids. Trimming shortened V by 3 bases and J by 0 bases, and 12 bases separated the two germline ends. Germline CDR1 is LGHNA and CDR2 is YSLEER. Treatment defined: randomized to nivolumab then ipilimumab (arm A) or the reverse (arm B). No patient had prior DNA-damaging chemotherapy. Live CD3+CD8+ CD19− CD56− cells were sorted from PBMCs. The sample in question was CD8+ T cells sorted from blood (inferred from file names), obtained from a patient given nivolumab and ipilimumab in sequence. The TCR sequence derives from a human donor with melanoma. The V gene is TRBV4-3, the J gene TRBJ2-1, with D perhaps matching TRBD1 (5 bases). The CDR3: CASSHGAASSYNEQFF. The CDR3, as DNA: TGCGCCAGCAGCCATGGGGCGGCTAGCTCCTACAATGAGCAGTTCTTC.